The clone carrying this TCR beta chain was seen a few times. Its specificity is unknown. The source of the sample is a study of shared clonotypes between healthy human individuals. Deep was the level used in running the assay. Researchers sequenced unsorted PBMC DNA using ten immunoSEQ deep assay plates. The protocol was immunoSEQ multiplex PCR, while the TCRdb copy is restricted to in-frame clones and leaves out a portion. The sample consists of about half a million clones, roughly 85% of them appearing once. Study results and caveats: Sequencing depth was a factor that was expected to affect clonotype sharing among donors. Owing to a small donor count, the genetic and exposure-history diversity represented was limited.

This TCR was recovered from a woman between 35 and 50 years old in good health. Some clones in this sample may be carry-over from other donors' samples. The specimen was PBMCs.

This CDR3 reads CASSPIKETQYF. The DNA of the CDR3 is TGTGCCAGCTCACCCATTAAAGAGACCCAGTACTTC. The V gene is TRBV18, the J gene TRBJ2-5; no firm D call. In germline, CDR1 is KGHSH, CDR2 LQKENI. The CDR3 sequence is 12 residues long. Deletions cut 3 bases from V and 3 bases from J, with 5 bases between.